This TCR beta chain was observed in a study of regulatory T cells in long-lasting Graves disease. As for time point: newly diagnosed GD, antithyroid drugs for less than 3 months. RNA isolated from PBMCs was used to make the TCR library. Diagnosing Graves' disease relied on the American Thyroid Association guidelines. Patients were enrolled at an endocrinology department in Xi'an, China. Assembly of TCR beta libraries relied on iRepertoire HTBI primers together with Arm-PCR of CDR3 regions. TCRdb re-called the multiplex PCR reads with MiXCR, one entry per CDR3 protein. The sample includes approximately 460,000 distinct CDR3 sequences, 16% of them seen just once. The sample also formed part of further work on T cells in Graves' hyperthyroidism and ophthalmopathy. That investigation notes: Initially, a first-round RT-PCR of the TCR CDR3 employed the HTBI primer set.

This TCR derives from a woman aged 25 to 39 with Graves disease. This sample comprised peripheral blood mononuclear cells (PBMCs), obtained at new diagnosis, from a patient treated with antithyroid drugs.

CDR3 DNA sequence: TGCAGTGCTCCTGCACCGGTGGGTAGCGGGAGGTGGAAAGAGCAGTACTTC. Encoded protein: CSAPAPVGSGRWKEQYF. This rearrangement joins TRBV20-1 to TRBJ2-7, with 10 bases aligning to TRBD2. The CDR3 is 17 residues long. J lost 7 bases, V lost 5 bases, and 20 bases had no gene match. CDR1 DFQATT and CDR2 SNEGSKA come from the germline V gene (reference sequence).